Listed below are T cell receptor beta chains from one sample, sequenced in a study of T-cell reconstitution after alpha-beta-depleted transplantation in children. TCRdb independently ran MiXCR on the PCR reads; one entry per CDR3 protein. The table records roughly 610,000 distinct CDR3 sequences, over 9.5% of them present only once. The source material was PBMCs from the stem cell graft donor, sampled from the stem cell graft. These receptor sequences come from a human donor who donated a stem cell graft to a child with acute myeloid leukemia. Each CDR3 is given with its conserved first and last residue. The order of the fields is J gene, D gene, clone size, V gene, CDR3 protein, CDR3 DNA. The D gene is left open where the match is weak. Clone size appears in some rows only: once, few, many, or a class for an expanded clone.

TRBJ2-4 | TRBD2 | few | TRBV3-1 | CASSQALASGSGTKNIQYF | TGTGCCAGCAGCCAAGCGTTGGCTAGCGGGAGCGGTACGAAAAACATTCAGTACTTC
TRBJ2-5 | . | few | TRBV29-1 | CSVPLARDTFFSETQYF | TGCAGCGTCCCTTTAGCACGGGACACCTTCTTTTCGGAGACCCAGTACTTC
TRBJ2-4 | . | many | TRBV29-1 | CSVAREVNIQYF | TGCAGCGTTGCCAGGGAGGTCAACATTCAGTACTTC
TRBJ2-2 | TRBD2 | many | TRBV29-1 | CSVGSGTNTGELFF | TGCAGCGTTGGTAGCGGGACCAACACCGGGGAGCTGTTTTTT
TRBJ1-2 | TRBD1 | many | TRBV20-1 | CSARAPDRGRDGYTF | TGCAGTGCTAGAGCCCCGGACAGGGGGCGGGATGGCTACACCTTC
TRBJ2-3 | . | . | TRBV12-3/TRBV12-4 | CASIKDRGQVTDTQYF | TGTGCCAGCATTAAGGACAGAGGACAAGTCACAGATACGCAGTATTTT
TRBJ2-1 | . | . | TRBV20-1 | CSARGLQSSYNEQFF | TGCAGTGCTAGGGGACTTCAAAGCTCCTACAATGAGCAGTTCTTC
TRBJ2-2 | . | many | TRBV12-3/TRBV12-4 | CASMGRTGELFF | TGTGCCAGCATGGGACGGACCGGGGAGCTGTTTTTT
TRBJ2-7 | TRBD1 | few | TRBV10-3 | CAIKDRGGSYEQYF | TGTGCCATCAAGGACAGGGGAGGATCCTACGAGCAGTACTTC
TRBJ2-1 | . | . | TRBV9 | CASRGGGFINEQFF | TGTGCCAGCAGAGGGGGAGGGTTTATTAATGAGCAGTTCTTC
TRBJ2-5 | . | . | TRBV20-1 | CSARGEQGPKTQYF | TGCAGTGCTAGGGGGGAACAGGGTCCGAAGACCCAGTACTTC
TRBJ2-1 | . | . | TRBV5-1 | CASSLDRVSGYNEQFF | TGCGCCAGCAGCTTGGACCGGGTTTCTGGCTACAATGAGCAGTTCTTC
TRBJ2-4 | TRBD1 | . | TRBV5-5 | CASSPTGVGNIQYF | TGTGCCAGCAGTCCAACAGGGGTGGGAAACATTCAGTACTTC
TRBJ2-2 | TRBD1 | once | TRBV2 | CASRDSGELFF | TGTGCCAGCCGGGACAGCGGGGAGCTGTTTTTT
TRBJ2-7 | . | many | TRBV12-3/TRBV12-4 | CASSLSARSYEQYF | TGTGCCAGCAGTTTATCGGCCCGCTCCTACGAGCAGTACTTC
TRBJ2-7 | . | . | TRBV30 | CAWSVLALGEQYF | TGTGCCTGGAGTGTACTAGCTCTGGGTGAGCAGTACTTC
TRBJ2-3 | . | . | TRBV9 | CASSYDTPGADTQYF | TGTGCCAGCAGCTACGACACACCGGGCGCAGATACGCAGTATTTT
TRBJ2-1 | . | . | TRBV5-1 | CASSLDSASWRASVNEQFF | TGCGCCAGCAGCTTGGATTCGGCTAGCTGGAGGGCCTCGGTGAATGAGCAGTTCTTC
TRBJ2-3 | TRBD1 | many | TRBV7-7 | CASSLGQGADTQYF | TGTGCTAGCAGCTTGGGTCAGGGGGCAGATACGCAGTATTTT
TRBJ2-4 | TRBD2 | few | TRBV19 | CASVKRENNIQYF | TGTGCCAGTGTAAAGCGGGAGAATAACATTCAGTACTTC
TRBJ2-2 | . | . | TRBV20-1 | CGAQGGGRVDTGELFF | TGCGGTGCCCAGGGGGGGGGCAGGGTGGACACCGGGGAGCTGTTTTTT
TRBJ2-1 | TRBD2 | few | TRBV5-1 | CASSLGTSGTPDLDEQFF | TGCGCCAGCAGCTTGGGGACTAGCGGGACACCGGATCTCGATGAGCAGTTCTTC
TRBJ2-1 | . | once | TRBV6-2/TRBV6-3 | CASRDGTIYNEQFF | TGTGCCAGCAGAGACGGGACCATCTACAATGAGCAGTTCTTC
TRBJ2-2 | . | many | TRBV21-1 | CASSKDKGTGSLRTQPNTGELFF | TGTGCCAGCAGCAAAGATAAAGGGACAGGGAGCCTTCGAACGCAACCGAACACCGGGGAGCTGTTTTTT
TRBJ2-7 | TRBD1 | many | TRBV28 | CASRSRGRGPYEQYF | TGTGCCAGCAGATCCCGGGGCAGGGGGCCCTACGAGCAGTACTTC
TRBJ2-2 | . | . | TRBV6-1 | CASSPLGSSGKSGELFF | TGTGCCAGCAGTCCGCTTGGGTCGTCCGGAAAGTCCGGGGAGCTGTTTTTT
TRBJ2-1 | . | many | TRBV7-9 | CASSLVSGYNEQFF | TGTGCCAGCAGCTTAGTGTCCGGGTACAATGAGCAGTTCTTC
TRBJ2-1 | TRBD1 | few | TRBV5-1 | CASSLTPDRGNEQFF | TGCGCCAGCAGCTTGACCCCAGACAGGGGCAATGAGCAGTTCTTC
TRBJ2-7 | . | few | TRBV7-9 | CASSSKRTVYEQYF | TGTGCCAGCAGCTCAAAAAGGACGGTCTACGAGCAGTACTTC
TRBJ2-5 | . | . | TRBV5-6 | CASSNTVRGETQYF | TGTGCCAGCAGCAACACTGTTCGGGGAGAGACCCAGTACTTC
TRBJ2-1 | . | many | TRBV6-2/TRBV6-3 | CASSLLGVGDEQFF | TGTGCCAGCAGTCTTTTGGGGGTGGGCGATGAGCAGTTCTTC
TRBJ2-2 | . | few | TRBV10-3 | CAISELLPGELFF | TGTGCCATCAGTGAGTTGCTTCCCGGGGAGCTGTTTTTT
TRBJ2-2 | . | many | TRBV10-3 | CAISERTGSTGELFF | TGTGCCATCAGTGAGCGCACAGGGTCCACCGGGGAGCTGTTTTTT
TRBJ2-1 | TRBD2 | . | TRBV2 | CASSPGLSLNEQFF | TGTGCCAGCAGCCCGGGACTATCATTGAATGAGCAGTTCTTC
TRBJ1-1 | . | few | TRBV7-2 | CASTRNAGGTEAFF | TGTGCCAGCACAAGAAATGCGGGGGGCACTGAAGCTTTCTTT
TRBJ2-7 | TRBD2 | many | TRBV28 | CASSLTSGYEQYF | TGTGCCAGCAGCTTAACTAGCGGCTACGAGCAGTACTTC
TRBJ2-3 | . | many | TRBV20-1 | CSARQGISRDTQYF | TGCAGTGCTAGGCAGGGGATTAGCCGAGATACGCAGTATTTT
TRBJ2-2 | . | many | TRBV19 | CASSEIVPGELFF | TGTGCCAGTAGTGAGATAGTTCCGGGGGAGCTGTTTTTT
TRBJ2-7 | . | few | TRBV20-1 | CSADVLSGSTYEQYF | TGCAGTGCCGATGTCCTTAGCGGTAGCACCTACGAGCAGTACTTC
TRBJ2-1 | TRBD1 | . | TRBV7-9 | CASSLAGTGLASEQFF | TGTGCCAGCAGCTTAGCCGGGACAGGGTTGGCAAGTGAGCAGTTCTTC
TRBJ2-2 | TRBD2 | . | TRBV11-3 | CASRLGLANTGELFF | TGTGCCAGCAGGCTGGGACTAGCGAACACCGGGGAGCTGTTTTTT
TRBJ1-1 | . | . | TRBV7-9 | CASSFIKNTEAFF | TGTGCCAGCAGCTTCATCAAGAACACTGAAGCTTTCTTT
TRBJ2-1 | TRBD2 | . | TRBV5-1 | CASSLLAGGAYNEQFF | TGCGCCAGCAGCTTGTTGGCGGGAGGGGCCTACAATGAGCAGTTCTTC
TRBJ1-1 | . | . | TRBV7-9 | CASSLANSGRGSEAFF | TGTGCCAGCAGCTTAGCGAATTCGGGGAGGGGGAGTGAAGCTTTCTTT